This T cell receptor (beta chain) was recovered during a study of PD-1 blockade in classical Hodgkin lymphoma (TCRdb year 2020). Regarding the research as a whole: The study used TCR beta sequencing and CyTOF to define a peripheral blood immune signature of response to PD-1 blockade in classical Hodgkin lymphoma.

CDR1 and CDR2 are drawn from the germline V gene: MNHNS, SASEGT. The CDR3 starts with the cysteine, ends with the phenylalanine, and has 15 residues. Only CDR3 DNA remains: 45 bases, in frame from the first base. The junction carries 9 bases between V and J, which are trimmed by 3 bases and 0 bases respectively. As concerns this clone: Its antigen remains undetermined. No clone much larger than this one lies a single base away; base qualities are absent.

The Qiagen DNeasy kit was used to extract genomic DNA both from unsorted PBMCs and from the negatively selected CD4+ and CD8+ fractions. Using primers that anneal to V and J segments, immunoSEQ multiplex PCR amplified the TCR beta CDR3 regions. A synthetic immune receptor repertoire was used to minimize amplification bias, and any remaining bias was removed computationally after sequencing. The source study handled its data this way. Repertoire diversity was quantified as the Shannon entropy index using custom Python scripts. Unsorted, CD4+ and CD8+ repertoires were analyzed separately, except in combined analyses where CD4+ and CD8+ sequences were merged in silico. TCRdb re-hosts the immuneACCESS table, in-frame sequences only. Its copies lack some clones; in the studies checked, an unresolved V gene accounts for under half of them, and the cause for the rest is not known. D and trimming were read from the DNA, whereas the V and J calls and clone size are those reported in that table. This sample comprises tens of thousands of clones, about 93% of them detected only once. 2% to 3% of the sample is taken by the ten largest.

Summary of the overall study and its limitations: Baseline TCR diversity was reported to be lower in newly diagnosed patients than in healthy donors and to be lower still in relapsed/refractory patients. The study was limited to a single clinical trial cohort, and causes of repertoire differences, possibly disease activity or prior therapy, remained undefined.

This sample's time point label indicates: newly diagnosed, previously untreated cHL patient sample. PBMCs from patients with newly diagnosed, previously untreated classical Hodgkin lymphoma were sequenced as a comparison group for the relapsed/refractory trial patients. After peripheral blood was drawn into 8 mL Vacutainer Cell Preparation Tubes, PBMCs were isolated by centrifugation and then cryopreserved. This receptor was obtained from a human donor with classical Hodgkin lymphoma. The sequence links TRBV6-1 to TRBJ1-3; no D segment can be confidently identified. Sequencing was performed on peripheral blood mononuclear cells (PBMCs). The sequenced DNA: TGTGCCAGCAGTGACGGCACTTTCTCTGGAAACACCATATATTTT. The translation is CASSDGTFSGNTIYF.